The clone carrying this TCR beta chain was seen ten or more times. TCRdb used MiXCR to reprocess the reads, holding one entry per CDR3 protein. Here the sample spans 500,000 to 600,000 distinct CDR3 sequences, about 15% being singletons. The CDR3 sequence is 14 residues long. Deletions cut 4 bases from V and 4 bases from J, with 13 bases between. The germline V gene has CDR1 SEHNR and CDR2 FQNEAQ (reference sequence). The record originates from a study of T cell repertoires in cytomegalovirus infection. Whole-study context: In public TCR beta signatures, there were indications of both CMV infection and matching HLA type.

The sample comprised CD8+ T cells from PBMCs. The sequence was obtained from a human donor in good health (CMV status not recorded). Some clones in this sample may be carry-over from other donors' samples. The V and J genes are TRBV7-9 and TRBJ1-2; D unresolved. This chain's CDR3 is CASSYVGPRYGYTF. CDR3 DNA sequence: TGTGCCAGCAGCTATGTAGGACCGCGCTATGGCTACACCTTC.